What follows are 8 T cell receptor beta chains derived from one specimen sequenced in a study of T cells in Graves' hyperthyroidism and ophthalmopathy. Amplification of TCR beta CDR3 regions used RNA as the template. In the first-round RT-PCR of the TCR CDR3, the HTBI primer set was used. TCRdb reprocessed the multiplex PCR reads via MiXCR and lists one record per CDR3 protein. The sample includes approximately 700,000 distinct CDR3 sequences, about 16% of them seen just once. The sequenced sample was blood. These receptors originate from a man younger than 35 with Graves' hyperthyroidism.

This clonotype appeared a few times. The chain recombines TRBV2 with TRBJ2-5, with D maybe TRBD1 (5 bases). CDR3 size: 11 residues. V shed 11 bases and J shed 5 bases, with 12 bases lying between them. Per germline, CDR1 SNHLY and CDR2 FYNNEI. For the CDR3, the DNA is TGTGCCGTCATAGGGGTCGAGACCCAGTACTTC. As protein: CAVIGVETQYF.

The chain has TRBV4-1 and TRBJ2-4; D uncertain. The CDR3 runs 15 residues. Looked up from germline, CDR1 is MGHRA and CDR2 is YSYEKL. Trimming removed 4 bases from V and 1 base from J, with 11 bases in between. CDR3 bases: TGCGCCAGCAGCCCCACCCTGGAGGCCAAAAACATTCAGTACTTC. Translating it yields CASSPTLEAKNIQYF.

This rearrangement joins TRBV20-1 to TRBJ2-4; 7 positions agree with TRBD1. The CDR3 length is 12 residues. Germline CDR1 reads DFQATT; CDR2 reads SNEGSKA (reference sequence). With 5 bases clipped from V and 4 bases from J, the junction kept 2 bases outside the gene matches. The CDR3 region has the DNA TGCAGTGCTCGGGACAGAAAAAACATTCAGTACTTC. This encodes CSARDRKNIQYF.

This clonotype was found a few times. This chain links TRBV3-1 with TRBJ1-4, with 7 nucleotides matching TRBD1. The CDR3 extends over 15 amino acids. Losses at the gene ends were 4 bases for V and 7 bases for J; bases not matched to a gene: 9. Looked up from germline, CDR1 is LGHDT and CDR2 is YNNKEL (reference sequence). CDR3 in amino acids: CASSRTGEWGEKLFF. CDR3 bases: TGTGCCAGCAGCCGAACAGGGGAATGGGGTGAAAAACTGTTTTTT.

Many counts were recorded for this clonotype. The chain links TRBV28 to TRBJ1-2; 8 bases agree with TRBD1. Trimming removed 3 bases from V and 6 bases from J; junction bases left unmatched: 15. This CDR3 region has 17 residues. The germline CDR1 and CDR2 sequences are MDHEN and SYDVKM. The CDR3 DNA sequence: TGTGCCAGCAGTTTGTCCAGGGGGCGCACTGTCAGTCATGGCTACACCTTC. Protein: CASSLSRGRTVSHGYTF.

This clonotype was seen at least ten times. CDR3 sequence: CAWRGGQVAYEQYF. The DNA for the CDR3 is TGTGCCTGGAGGGGGGGACAGGTGGCTTACGAGCAGTACTTC. The chain carries TRBV30 and TRBJ2-7, with 8 bases aligning to TRBD1. J gave up 4 bases and V 3 bases, and 8 bases lay outside the gene matches. This CDR3 is built from 14 residues. Germline CDR1 and CDR2: GTSNPN and SVGIG (reference sequence).

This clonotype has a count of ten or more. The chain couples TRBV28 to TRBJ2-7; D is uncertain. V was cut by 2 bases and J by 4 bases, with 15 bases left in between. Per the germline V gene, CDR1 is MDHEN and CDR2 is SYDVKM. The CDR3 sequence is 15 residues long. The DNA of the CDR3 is TGTGCCAGCAGTTTAAACATCTTAATTAGATACGAGCAGTACTTC. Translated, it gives CASSLNILIRYEQYF.

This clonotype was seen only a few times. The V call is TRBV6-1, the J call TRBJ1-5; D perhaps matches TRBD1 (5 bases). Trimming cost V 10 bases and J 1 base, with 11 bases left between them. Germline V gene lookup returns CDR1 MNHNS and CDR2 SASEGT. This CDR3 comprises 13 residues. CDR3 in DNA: TGTGCCACGGGGGGAGAAAGCAATCAGCCCCAGCATTTT. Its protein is CATGGESNQPQHF.